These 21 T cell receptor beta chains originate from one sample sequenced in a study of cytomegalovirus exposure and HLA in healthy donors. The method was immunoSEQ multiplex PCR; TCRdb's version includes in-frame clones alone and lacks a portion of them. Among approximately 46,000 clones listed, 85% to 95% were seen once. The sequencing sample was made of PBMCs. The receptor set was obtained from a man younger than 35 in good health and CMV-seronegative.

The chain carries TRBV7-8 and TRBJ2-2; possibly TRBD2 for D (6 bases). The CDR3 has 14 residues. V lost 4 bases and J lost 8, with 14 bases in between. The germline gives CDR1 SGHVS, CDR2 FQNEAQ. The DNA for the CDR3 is TGTGCCAGCAGCTGGGGACTCCCTGGGGGGGAGCTGTTTTTT. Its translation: CASSWGLPGGELFF.

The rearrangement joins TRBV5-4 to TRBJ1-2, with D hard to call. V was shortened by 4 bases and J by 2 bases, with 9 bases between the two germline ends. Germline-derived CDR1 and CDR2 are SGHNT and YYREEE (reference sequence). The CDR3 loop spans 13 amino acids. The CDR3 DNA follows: TGTGCCAGCAGCACCACAGCAAACTATGGCTACACCTTC. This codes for CASSTTANYGYTF. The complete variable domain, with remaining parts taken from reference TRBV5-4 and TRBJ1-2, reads ETGVTQSPTHLIKTRGQQVTLRCSSQSGHNTVSWYQQALGQGPQFIFQYYREEENGRGNFPPRFSGLQFPNYSSELNVNALELDDSALYLCASSTTANYGYTFGSGTRLTVV.

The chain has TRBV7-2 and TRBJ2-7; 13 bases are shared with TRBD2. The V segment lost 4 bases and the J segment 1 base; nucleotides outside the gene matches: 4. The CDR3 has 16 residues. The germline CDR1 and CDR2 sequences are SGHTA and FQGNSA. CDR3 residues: CASSWTSGSGSYEQYF. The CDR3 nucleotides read TGTGCCAGCAGCTGGACTAGCGGGAGTGGGTCCTACGAGCAGTACTTC.

CDR3 nucleotide sequence: TGTGCCAGCAGAGTTACAGGGGGCTCTGGGGCCAACGTCCTGACTTTC. Translating gives CASRVTGGSGANVLTF. The rearrangement joins TRBV2 to TRBJ2-6; 8 nucleotides agree with TRBD1. The CDR3 is 16 amino acids. In germline, CDR1 is SNHLY, CDR2 FYNNEI. J lost 0 bases, V lost 6 bases, and 4 bases had no gene match.

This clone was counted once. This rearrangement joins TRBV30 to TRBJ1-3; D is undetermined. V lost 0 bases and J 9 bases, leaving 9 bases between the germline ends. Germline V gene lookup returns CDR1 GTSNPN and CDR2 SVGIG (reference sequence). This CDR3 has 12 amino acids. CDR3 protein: CAWSVPESTIYF. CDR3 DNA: TGTGCCTGGAGTGTCCCCGAGAGCACCATATATTTT.

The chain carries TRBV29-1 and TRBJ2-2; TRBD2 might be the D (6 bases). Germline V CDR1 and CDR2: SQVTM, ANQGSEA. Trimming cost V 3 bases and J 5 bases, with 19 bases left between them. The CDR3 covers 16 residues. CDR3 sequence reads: CSVEPGGGVGTGELFF. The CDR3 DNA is TGCAGCGTTGAGCCTGGAGGAGGGGTAGGGACCGGGGAGCTGTTTTTT.

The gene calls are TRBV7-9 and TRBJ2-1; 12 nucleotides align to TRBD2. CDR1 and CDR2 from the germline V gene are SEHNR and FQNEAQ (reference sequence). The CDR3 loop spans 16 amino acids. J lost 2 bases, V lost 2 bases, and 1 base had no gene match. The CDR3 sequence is CASSLLAGGAYNEQFF. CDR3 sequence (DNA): TGTGCCAGCAGCTTACTAGCGGGAGGGGCCTACAATGAGCAGTTCTTC.

The CDR3 loop is CATKGANYGYTF. Here the CDR3 DNA reads TGTGCAACAAAGGGGGCCAACTATGGCTACACCTTC. The chain links TRBV28 to TRBJ1-2; 7 nucleotides align to TRBD1. The CDR3 contains 12 residues. Per germline, CDR1 MDHEN and CDR2 SYDVKM.

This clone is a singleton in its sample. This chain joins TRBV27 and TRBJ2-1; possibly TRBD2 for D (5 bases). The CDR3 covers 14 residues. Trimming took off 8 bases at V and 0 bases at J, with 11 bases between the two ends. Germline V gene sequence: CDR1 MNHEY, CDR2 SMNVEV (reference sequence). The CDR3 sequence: CASFGVSSYNEQFF. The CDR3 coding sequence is TGTGCCAGCTTCGGGGTGAGCTCCTACAATGAGCAGTTCTTC.

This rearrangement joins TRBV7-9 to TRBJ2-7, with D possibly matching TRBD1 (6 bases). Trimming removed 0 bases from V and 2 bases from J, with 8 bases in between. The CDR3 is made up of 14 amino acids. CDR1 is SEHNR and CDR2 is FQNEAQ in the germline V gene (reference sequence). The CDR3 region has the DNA TGTGCCAGCAGCTTAGCGAGACAGGCCTACGAGCAGTACTTC. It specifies CASSLARQAYEQYF.

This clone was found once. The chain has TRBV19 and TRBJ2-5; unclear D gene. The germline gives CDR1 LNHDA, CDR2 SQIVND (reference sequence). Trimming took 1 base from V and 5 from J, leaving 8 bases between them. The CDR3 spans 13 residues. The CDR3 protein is CASSIGVGETQYF. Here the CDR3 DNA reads TGTGCCAGTAGTATAGGGGTGGGCGAGACCCAGTACTTC.

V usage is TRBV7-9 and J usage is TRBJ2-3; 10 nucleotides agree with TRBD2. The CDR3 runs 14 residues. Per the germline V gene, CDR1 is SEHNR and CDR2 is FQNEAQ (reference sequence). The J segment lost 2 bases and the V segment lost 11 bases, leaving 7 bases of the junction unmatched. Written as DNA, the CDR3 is TGTGCCGGAGCGAGCGGGAGGGCCACAGATACGCAGTATTTT. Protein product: CAGASGRATDTQYF.

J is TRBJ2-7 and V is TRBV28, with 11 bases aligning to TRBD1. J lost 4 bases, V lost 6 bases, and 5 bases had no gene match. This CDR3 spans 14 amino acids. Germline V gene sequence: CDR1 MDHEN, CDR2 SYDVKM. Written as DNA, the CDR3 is TGTGCCAGCAGCGGGACAGGGGGAGGATACGAGCAGTACTTC. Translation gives CASSGTGGGYEQYF.

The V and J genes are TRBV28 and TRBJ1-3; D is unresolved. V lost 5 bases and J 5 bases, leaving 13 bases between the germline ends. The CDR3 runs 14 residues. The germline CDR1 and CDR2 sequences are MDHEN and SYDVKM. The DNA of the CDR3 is TGTGCCAGCAGTCCTCCCGCGGTCCGAAACACCATATATTTT. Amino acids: CASSPPAVRNTIYF.

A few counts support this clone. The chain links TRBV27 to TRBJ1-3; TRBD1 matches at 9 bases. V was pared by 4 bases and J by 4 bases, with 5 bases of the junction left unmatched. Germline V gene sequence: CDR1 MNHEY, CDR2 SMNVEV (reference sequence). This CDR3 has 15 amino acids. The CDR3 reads CASSSHGTGGNTIYF. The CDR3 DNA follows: TGTGCCAGCAGTTCGCATGGGACAGGGGGAAACACCATATATTTT.

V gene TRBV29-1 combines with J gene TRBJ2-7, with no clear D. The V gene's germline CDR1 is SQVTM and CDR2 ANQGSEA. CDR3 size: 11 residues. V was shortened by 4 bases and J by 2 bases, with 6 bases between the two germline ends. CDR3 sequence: CSVVFAYEQYF. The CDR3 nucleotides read TGCAGCGTTGTATTCGCCTACGAGCAGTACTTC.

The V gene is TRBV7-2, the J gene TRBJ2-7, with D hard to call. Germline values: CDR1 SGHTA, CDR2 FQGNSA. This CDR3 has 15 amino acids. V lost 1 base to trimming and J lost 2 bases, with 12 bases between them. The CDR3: CASSLVSGNPYEQYF. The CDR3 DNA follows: TGTGCCAGCAGCTTAGTTTCCGGTAACCCCTACGAGCAGTACTTC. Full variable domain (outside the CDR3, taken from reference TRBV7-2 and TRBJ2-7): GAGVSQSPSNKVTEKGKDVELRCDPISGHTALYWYRQSLGQGLEFLIYFQGNSAPDKSGLPSDRFSAERTGGSVSTLTIQRTQQEDSAVYLCASSLVSGNPYEQYFGPGTRLTVT.

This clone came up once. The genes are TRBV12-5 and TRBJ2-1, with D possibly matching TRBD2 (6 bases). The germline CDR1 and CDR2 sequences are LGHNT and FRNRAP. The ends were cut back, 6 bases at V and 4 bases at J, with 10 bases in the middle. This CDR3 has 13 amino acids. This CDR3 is CASGLAGYNEQFF. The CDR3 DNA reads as TGTGCTAGTGGACTAGCAGGGTACAATGAGCAGTTCTTC.

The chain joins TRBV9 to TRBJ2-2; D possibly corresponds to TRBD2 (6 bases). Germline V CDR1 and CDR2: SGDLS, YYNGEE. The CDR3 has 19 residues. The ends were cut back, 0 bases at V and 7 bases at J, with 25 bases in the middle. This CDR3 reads CASSVGPLGGNKNGGELFF. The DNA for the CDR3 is TGTGCCAGCAGCGTAGGGCCTCTCGGAGGGAATAAAAATGGCGGGGAGCTGTTTTTT.

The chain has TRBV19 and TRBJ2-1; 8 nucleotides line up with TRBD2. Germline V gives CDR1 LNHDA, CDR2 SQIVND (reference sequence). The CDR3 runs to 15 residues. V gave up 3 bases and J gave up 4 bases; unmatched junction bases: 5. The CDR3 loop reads CASSIGAGGYNEQFF. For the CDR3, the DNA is TGTGCCAGTAGTATTGGGGCGGGAGGATACAATGAGCAGTTCTTC.

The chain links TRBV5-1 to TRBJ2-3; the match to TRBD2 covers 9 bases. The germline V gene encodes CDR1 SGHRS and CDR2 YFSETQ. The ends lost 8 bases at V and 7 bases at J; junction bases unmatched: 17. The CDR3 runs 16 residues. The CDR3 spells CASGASGIGPVNTQYF. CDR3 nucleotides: TGCGCCAGTGGGGCTAGCGGGATCGGACCAGTGAATACGCAGTATTTT. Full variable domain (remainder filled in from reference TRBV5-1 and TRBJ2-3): KAGVTQTPRYLIKTRGQQVTLSCSPISGHRSVSWYQQTPGQGLQFLFEYFSETQRNKGNFPGRFSGRQFSNSRSEMNVSTLELGDSALYLCASGASGIGPVNTQYFGPGTRLTVL.